The 20 T cell receptor beta chains reported below all come from one sample, sequenced in a study of spatial heterogeneity in lung cancer. TCRdb ran MiXCR on the 5' RACE reads and lists one entry per CDR3 protein. The sample lists about 41,000 distinct CDR3 sequences, around 11% occurring once. Time point indicated: sample taken at primary tumor resection. Unsorted tumor, nontumor lung tissue or cryopreserved PBMC supplied the whole RNA. The sample in question was PBMCs, obtained at surgery. The source is a female donor with early-stage non-small cell lung cancer.

This clonotype was seen at least ten times. The chain is built from TRBV29-1 and TRBJ2-3, with 7 bases that match TRBD1. The V and J ends lost 2 bases and 7 bases, in that order; junction bases with no gene match: 6. The V gene's germline CDR1 is SQVTM and CDR2 ANQGSEA. This CDR3 contains 13 residues. This CDR3 is CSVEIEGANTQYF. The CDR3 DNA follows: TGCAGCGTTGAAATCGAGGGGGCGAATACGCAGTATTTT.

This clonotype was detected ten times or more. V usage is TRBV28 and J usage is TRBJ2-7; no definite D call. V lost 6 bases and J lost 1, with 7 bases in between. Germline-derived CDR1 and CDR2 are MDHEN and SYDVKM. This CDR3 has 12 residues. The CDR3 DNA reads TGTGCCAGCAGAACGAGTTCCTACGAGCAGTACTTC. Its protein is CASRTSSYEQYF.

The gene calls are TRBV27 and TRBJ1-6, with TRBD1 matching 7 bases. Germline CDR1 is MNHEY and CDR2 is SMNVEV (reference sequence). V was clipped by 0 bases and J by 6 bases; unmatched bases: 8. The CDR3 sequence is 17 residues long. This CDR3 is CASSLSFRTGLNSPLHF. The DNA for the CDR3 is TGTGCCAGCAGTTTATCTTTTCGGACAGGTCTTAATTCACCCCTCCACTTT.

This clonotype appeared many times. The V call is TRBV7-2, the J call TRBJ2-1, with TRBD2 matching 8 bases. Germline values: CDR1 SGHTA, CDR2 FQGNSA. The V gene end was trimmed by 2 bases and the J gene end by 8 bases; junction bases not matched to a gene: 8. This CDR3 comprises 15 residues. For the CDR3, the DNA is TGTGCCAGCAGCTTAACCGGGACTAGTGCACATGAGCAGTTCTTC. The encoded protein is CASSLTGTSAHEQFF.

The table lists this clonotype with a few counts. This chain joins TRBV6-2 or TRBV6-3 and TRBJ1-5; a weak D match, TRBD1 (5 bases). This CDR3 comprises 11 residues. Germline-derived CDR1 and CDR2 are MNHEY and SVGEGT. The V gene lost 3 bases and the J gene lost 11 bases, with 8 bases spanning the gap. The CDR3 spells CASSYGGTQHF. The CDR3 DNA reads as TGTGCCAGCAGTTATGGGGGAACCCAGCATTTT.

In this sample, this clonotype turned up a few times. This chain joins TRBV20-1 and TRBJ1-5; tentative D call: TRBD1 (6 bases). Between the trimmed V and J ends, which lost 0 bases and 7 bases, there was a span of 7 bases. The CDR3 runs 12 residues. Germline loops: CDR1 DFQATT, CDR2 SNEGSKA (reference sequence). The CDR3 here is CSARDGGQPQHF. CDR3 nucleotides: TGCAGTGCTAGAGATGGGGGCCAGCCCCAGCATTTT.

This clonotype was seen a few times. The V and J genes are TRBV28 and TRBJ2-5; unclear D gene. Germline lookup yields CDR1 MDHEN and CDR2 SYDVKM. V lost 3 bases and J lost 1, with 6 bases in between. The CDR3 consists of 13 residues. CDR3 nucleotides: TGTGCCAGCAGTTTTTTCAGCCAAGAGACCCAGTACTTC. As protein: CASSFFSQETQYF.

This clonotype was seen more than once but under ten times. The chain employs TRBV11-2 and TRBJ2-7, with D unclear. The V gene lost 3 bases and the J gene lost 0 bases, with 12 bases spanning the gap. There are 15 residues in the CDR3. Germline loops: CDR1 SGHAT, CDR2 FQNNGV. The CDR3 region has the DNA TGTGCCAGCAGCTTGACGGACGCACCCTCCTACGAGCAGTACTTC. This gives the protein CASSLTDAPSYEQYF.

This chain links TRBV9 with TRBJ1-2; D is perhaps TRBD1 (6 bases). CDR3 length equals 17 residues. CDR1 and CDR2 (germline): SGDLS, YYNGEE. Trimming stripped 4 bases from V and 4 bases from J, with 23 bases between. The DNA for the CDR3 is TGTGCCAGCAGCCCAGTAGGACAGTCAGGCCACCCCTATGGCTACACCTTC. Translating gives CASSPVGQSGHPYGYTF. The full variable domain, completed using reference TRBV9 and TRBJ1-2, is DSGVTQTPKHLITATGQRVTLRCSPRSGDLSVYWYQQSLDQGLQFLIQYYNGEERAKGNILERFSAQQFPDLHSELNLSSLELGDSALYFCASSPVGQSGHPYGYTFGSGTRLTVV.

V usage is TRBV6-5 and J usage is TRBJ1-6, with D possibly matching TRBD1 (5 bases). Trimming pared 6 bases from V and 6 bases from J, leaving 15 bases between. The germline V gene encodes CDR1 MNHEY and CDR2 SVGAGI. The CDR3 runs to 15 residues. The CDR3 DNA follows: TGTGCCAGCAGCCAGACAGAGAACACTAATTCACCCCTCCACTTT. Translated, it gives CASSQTENTNSPLHF.

This chain joins TRBV30 and TRBJ2-5, with D hard to call. With 2 bases removed from V and 2 bases from J, the gap between germline ends came to 12 bases. The germline V gene has CDR1 GTSNPN and CDR2 SVGIG (reference sequence). This CDR3 comprises 14 residues. CDR3 protein: CAWSRLEGQETQYF. CDR3 nucleotides: TGTGCCTGGAGTCGGCTTGAAGGTCAAGAGACCCAGTACTTC.

This clonotype has at least ten counts. The rearrangement joins TRBV7-2 to TRBJ2-5; 7 bases match TRBD2. Germline lookup yields CDR1 SGHTA and CDR2 FQGNSA. J gave up 2 bases and V 3 bases, and 9 bases lay outside the gene matches. CDR3 size: 16 residues. CDR3 coding DNA: TGTGCCAGCAGCTTCTCTGGGGCTAGCGGTCAAGAGACCCAGTACTTC. Translation gives CASSFSGASGQETQYF.

This clonotype was observed a few times. This sequence joins TRBV6-5 and TRBJ2-1; TRBD1 matches at 7 bases. This CDR3 contains 15 residues. Per germline, CDR1 MNHEY and CDR2 SVGAGI. The J segment lost 3 bases and the V segment lost 5 bases, leaving 7 bases of the junction unmatched. The CDR3 DNA is TGTGCCAGCAGTACCGGGACAGCGCTCTACAATGAGCAGTTCTTC. Protein product: CASSTGTALYNEQFF.

The CDR3 DNA follows: TGCAGTGCTACACAGGACCTCGGCACAGATACGCAGTATTTT. Its protein is CSATQDLGTDTQYF. The chain has TRBV20-1 and TRBJ2-3; maybe TRBD1 (5 bases). CDR1 and CDR2 from the germline V gene are DFQATT and SNEGSKA (reference sequence). The CDR3 sequence is 14 residues long. Trimming left V 4 bases short and J 1 base short, with 12 bases between.

This clonotype has just a few counts. The chain is built from TRBV28 and TRBJ2-2; TRBD1 matches 7 bases. The CDR3 runs 15 residues. Germline V gene lookup returns CDR1 MDHEN and CDR2 SYDVKM. The ends lost 4 bases at V and 3 bases at J; junction bases unmatched: 5. The CDR3 protein is CASSSRQGYTGELFF. CDR3 nucleotides: TGTGCCAGCAGTTCCCGACAGGGATACACCGGGGAGCTGTTTTTT.

This clonotype appeared many times. The chain couples TRBV6-2 or TRBV6-3 to TRBJ1-1; no firm D call. The V end lost 4 bases, the J end lost 4 bases, and 4 bases lay between the germline ends. Germline V gives CDR1 MNHEY, CDR2 SVGEGT. The CDR3 loop spans 11 amino acids. CDR3 nucleotides: TGTGCCAGCAGTTTCTCCACTGAAGCTTTCTTT. This sequence encodes CASSFSTEAFF.

The chain links TRBV5-1 to TRBJ2-7, with D tentatively TRBD1 (5 bases). Germline CDR1 reads SGHRS; CDR2 reads YFSETQ. This CDR3 is 14 amino acids long. Trimming removed 2 bases at V and 5 bases at J, with 14 bases between. As DNA, the CDR3 is TGCGCCAGCAGCTTTGGGGCCACTACCAACGAGCAGTACTTC. Translated: CASSFGATTNEQYF.

In this sample, this clonotype turned up many times. CDR3 DNA sequence: TGTGCCAGCAGGGCGGGGGGGGACAATGAGCAGTTCTTC. This gives the protein CASRAGGDNEQFF. The V and J genes are TRBV28 and TRBJ2-1; 9 positions match TRBD2. The CDR3 extends over 13 amino acids. Germline loops: CDR1 MDHEN, CDR2 SYDVKM. Germline trimming cut 6 bases from V and 5 bases from J; bases unmatched to any gene: 2.

This clonotype was seen many times. V and J are TRBV3-1 and TRBJ2-7; the D gene could be TRBD1 or TRBD2 (5 bases each). Germline values: CDR1 LGHDT, CDR2 YNNKEL (reference sequence). There are 13 residues in the CDR3. The germline V and J ends were trimmed by 4 bases and 4 bases, with 11 bases remaining between them. CDR3 in DNA: TGTGCCAGCAGCCGCGAGGGACGGTACGAGCAGTACTTC. Its protein is CASSREGRYEQYF.

This clonotype has a count of ten or more. CDR3 nucleotide sequence: TGTGCCAGCAGCTTGAAGCGGGGCGCCTTCTACGAGCAGTACTTC. Its translation: CASSLKRGAFYEQYF. The chain is built from TRBV7-2 and TRBJ2-7, with 7 bases matching TRBD2. The V gene end was trimmed by 3 bases and the J gene end by 3 bases; junction bases not matched to a gene: 8. The germline V gene encodes CDR1 SGHTA and CDR2 FQGNSA. The CDR3 has 15 amino acids.